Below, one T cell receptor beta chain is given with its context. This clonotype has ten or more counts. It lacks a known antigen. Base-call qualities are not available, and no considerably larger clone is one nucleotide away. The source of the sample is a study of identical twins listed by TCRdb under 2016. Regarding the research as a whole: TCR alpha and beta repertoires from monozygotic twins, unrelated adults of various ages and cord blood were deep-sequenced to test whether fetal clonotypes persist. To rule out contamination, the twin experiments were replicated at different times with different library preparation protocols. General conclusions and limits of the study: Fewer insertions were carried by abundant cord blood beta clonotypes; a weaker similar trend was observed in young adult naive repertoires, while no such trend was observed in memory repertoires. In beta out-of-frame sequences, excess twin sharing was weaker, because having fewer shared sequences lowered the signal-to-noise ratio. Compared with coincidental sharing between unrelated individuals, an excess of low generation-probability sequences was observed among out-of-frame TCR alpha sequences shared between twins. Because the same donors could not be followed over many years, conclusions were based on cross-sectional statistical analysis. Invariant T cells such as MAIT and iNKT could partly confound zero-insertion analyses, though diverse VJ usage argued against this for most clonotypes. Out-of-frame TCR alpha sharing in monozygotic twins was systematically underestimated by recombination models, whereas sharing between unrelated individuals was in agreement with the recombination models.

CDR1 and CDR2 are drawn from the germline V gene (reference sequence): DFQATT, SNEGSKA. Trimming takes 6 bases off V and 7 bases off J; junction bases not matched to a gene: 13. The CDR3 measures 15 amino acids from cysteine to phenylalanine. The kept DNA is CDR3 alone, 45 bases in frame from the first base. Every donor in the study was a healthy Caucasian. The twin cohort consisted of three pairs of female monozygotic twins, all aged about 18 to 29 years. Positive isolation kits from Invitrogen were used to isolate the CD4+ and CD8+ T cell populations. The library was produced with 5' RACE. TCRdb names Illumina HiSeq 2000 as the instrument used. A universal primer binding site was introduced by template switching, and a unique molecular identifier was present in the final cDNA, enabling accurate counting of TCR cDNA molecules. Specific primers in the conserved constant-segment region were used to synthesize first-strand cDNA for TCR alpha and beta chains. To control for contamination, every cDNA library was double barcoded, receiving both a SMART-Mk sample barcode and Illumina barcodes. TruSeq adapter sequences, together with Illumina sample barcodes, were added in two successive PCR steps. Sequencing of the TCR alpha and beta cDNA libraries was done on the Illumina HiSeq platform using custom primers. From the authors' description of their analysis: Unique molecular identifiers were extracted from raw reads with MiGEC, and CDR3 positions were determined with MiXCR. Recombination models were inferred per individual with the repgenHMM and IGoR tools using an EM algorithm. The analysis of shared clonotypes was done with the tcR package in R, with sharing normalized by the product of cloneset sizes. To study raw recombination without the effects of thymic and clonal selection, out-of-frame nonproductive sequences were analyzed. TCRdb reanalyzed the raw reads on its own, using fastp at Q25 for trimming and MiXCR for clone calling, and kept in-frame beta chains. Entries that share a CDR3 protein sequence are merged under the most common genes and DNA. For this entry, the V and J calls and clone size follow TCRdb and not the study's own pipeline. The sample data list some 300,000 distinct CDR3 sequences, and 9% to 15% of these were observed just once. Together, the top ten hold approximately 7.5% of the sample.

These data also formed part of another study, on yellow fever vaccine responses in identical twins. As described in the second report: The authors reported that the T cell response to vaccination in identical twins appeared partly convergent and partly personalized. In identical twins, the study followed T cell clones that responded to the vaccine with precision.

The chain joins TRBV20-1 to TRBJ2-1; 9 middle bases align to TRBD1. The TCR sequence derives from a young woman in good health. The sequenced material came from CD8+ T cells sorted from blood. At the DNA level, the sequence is TGCAGTGCGTCAACCGGGACAGGGTTGGGGAATGAGCAGTTCTTC. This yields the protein CSASTGTGLGNEQFF.